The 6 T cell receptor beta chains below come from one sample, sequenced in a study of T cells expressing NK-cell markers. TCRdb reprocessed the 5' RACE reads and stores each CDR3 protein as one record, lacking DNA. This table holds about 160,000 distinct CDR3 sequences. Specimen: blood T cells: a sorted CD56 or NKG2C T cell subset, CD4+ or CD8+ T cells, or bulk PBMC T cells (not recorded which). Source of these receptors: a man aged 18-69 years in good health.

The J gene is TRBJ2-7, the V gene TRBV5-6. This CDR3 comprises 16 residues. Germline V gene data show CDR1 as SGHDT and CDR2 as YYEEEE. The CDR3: CASSSGGWGSSYEQYF.

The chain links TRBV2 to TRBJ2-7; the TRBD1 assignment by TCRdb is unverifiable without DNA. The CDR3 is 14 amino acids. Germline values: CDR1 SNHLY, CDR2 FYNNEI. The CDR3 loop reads CATSGHGPSYEQYF.

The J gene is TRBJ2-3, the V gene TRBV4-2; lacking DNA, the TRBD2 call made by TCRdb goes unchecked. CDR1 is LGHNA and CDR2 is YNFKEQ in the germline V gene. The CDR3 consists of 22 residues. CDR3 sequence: CASSPPRLVAGGPVRDTDTQYF.

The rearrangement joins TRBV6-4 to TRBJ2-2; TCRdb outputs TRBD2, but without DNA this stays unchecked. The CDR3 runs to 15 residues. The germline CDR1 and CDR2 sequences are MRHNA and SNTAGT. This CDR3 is CASRIGGENTGELFF.

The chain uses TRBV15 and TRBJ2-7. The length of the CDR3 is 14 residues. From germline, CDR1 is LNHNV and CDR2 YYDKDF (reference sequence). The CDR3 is CATSRDLSGYEQYF.

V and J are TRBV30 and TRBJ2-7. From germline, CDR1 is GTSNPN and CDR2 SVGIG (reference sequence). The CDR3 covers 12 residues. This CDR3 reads CAWSVSLYEQYF.